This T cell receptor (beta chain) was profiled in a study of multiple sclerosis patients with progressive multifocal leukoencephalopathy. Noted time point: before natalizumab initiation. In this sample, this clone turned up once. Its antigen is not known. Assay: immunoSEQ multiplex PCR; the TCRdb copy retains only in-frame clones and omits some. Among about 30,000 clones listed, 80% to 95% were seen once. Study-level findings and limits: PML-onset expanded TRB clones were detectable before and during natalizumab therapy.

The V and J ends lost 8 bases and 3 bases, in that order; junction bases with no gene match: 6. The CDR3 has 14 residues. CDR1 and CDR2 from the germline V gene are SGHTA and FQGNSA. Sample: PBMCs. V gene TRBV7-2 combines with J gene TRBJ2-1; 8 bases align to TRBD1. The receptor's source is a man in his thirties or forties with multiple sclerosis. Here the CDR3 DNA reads TGTGCCAGCTGCCGGGACAGGAACTACAATGAGCAGTTCTTC. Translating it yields CASCRDRNYNEQFF.